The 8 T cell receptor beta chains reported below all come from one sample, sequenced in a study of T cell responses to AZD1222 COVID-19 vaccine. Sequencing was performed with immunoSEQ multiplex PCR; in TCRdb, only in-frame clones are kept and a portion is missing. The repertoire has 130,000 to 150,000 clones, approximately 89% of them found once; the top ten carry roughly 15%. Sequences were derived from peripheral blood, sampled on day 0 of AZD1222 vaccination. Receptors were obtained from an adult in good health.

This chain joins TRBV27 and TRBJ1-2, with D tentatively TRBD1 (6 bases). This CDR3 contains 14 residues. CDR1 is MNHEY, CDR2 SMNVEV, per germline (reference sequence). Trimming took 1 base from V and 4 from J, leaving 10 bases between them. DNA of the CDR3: TGTGCCAGCAGTTTATTTCAGGGGACCTATGGCTACACCTTC. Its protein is CASSLFQGTYGYTF.

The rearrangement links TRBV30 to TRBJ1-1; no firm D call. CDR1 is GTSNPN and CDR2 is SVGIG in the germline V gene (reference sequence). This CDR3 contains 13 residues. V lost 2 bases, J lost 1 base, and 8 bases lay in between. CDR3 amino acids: CAWSRGSNTEAFF. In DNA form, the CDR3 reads TGTGCCTGGAGTAGAGGATCGAACACTGAAGCTTTCTTT. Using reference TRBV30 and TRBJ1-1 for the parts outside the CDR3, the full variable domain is SQTIHQWPATLVQPVGSPLSLECTVEGTSNPNLYWYRQAAGRGLQLLFYSVGIGQISSEVPQNLSASRPQDRQFILSSKKLLLSDSGFYLCAWSRGSNTEAFFGQGTRLTVV.

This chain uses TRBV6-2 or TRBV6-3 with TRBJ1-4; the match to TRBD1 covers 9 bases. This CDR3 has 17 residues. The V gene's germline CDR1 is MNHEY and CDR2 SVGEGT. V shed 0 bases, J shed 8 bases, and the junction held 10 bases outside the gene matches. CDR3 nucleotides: TGTGCCAGCAGTTACTCGATGTTAGGGGACAGGGCGGAAAAACTGTTTTTT. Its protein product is CASSYSMLGDRAEKLFF.

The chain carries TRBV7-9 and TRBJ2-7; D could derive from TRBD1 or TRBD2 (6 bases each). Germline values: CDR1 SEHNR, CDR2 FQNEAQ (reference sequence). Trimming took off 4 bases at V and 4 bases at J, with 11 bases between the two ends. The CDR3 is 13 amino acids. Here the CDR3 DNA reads TGTGCCAGCAGCTCCCGGGGGCCATACGAGCAGTACTTC. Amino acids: CASSSRGPYEQYF.

The CDR3 nucleotides are TGTGCCAGCAGCGAATGGGATCGTGGGGCCAACGTCCTGACTTTC. Its translation: CASSEWDRGANVLTF. V gene TRBV9 combines with J gene TRBJ2-6; no reliable D call. Germline CDR1 reads SGDLS; CDR2 reads YYNGEE. The CDR3 length is 15 residues. V lost 3 bases to trimming and J lost 3 bases, with 10 bases between them.

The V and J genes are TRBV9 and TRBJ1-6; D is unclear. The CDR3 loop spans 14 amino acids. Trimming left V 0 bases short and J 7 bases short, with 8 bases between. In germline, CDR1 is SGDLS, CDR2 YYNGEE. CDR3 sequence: CASSVGVSNSPLHF. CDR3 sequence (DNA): TGTGCCAGCAGCGTAGGGGTATCCAATTCACCCCTCCACTTT.

This CDR3 reads CASSWGGTGDSEQYF. As DNA, the CDR3 is TGTGCCAGCAGCTGGGGGGGGACAGGGGATAGCGAGCAGTACTTC. The rearrangement uses TRBV5-4 and TRBJ2-7, with 10 bases aligning to TRBD1. Germline-derived CDR1 and CDR2 are SGHNT and YYREEE (reference sequence). The V segment lost 3 bases and the J segment 6 bases; nucleotides outside the gene matches: 9. The CDR3 spans 15 residues.

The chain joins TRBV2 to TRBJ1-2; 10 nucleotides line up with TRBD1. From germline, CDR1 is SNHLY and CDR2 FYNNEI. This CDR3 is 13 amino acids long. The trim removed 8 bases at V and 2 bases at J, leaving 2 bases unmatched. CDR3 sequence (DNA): TGTGCCAGCGCGGGACAGGGGAACTATGGCTACACCTTC. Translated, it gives CASAGQGNYGYTF.